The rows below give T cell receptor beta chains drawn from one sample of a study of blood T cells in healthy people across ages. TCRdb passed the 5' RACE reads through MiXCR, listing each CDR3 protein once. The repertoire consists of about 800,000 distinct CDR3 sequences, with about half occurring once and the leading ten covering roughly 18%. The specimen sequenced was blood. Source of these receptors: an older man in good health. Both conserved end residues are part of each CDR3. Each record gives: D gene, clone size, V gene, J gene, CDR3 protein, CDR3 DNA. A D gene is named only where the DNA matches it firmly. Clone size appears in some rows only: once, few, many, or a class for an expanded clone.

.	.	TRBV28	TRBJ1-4	CASSPGDSYNEKLFF	TGTGCCAGCTCACCGGGCGACAGCTATAATGAAAAACTGTTTTTT
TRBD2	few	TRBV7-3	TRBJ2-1	CASSLTSGRAGEQFF	TGTGCCAGCAGCCTGACTAGCGGGAGGGCCGGTGAGCAGTTCTTC
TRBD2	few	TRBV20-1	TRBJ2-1	CSAEASGRAYNEQFF	TGCAGTGCAGAGGCTAGCGGGAGGGCCTACAATGAGCAGTTCTTC
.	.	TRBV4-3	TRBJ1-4	CASSQAYGINEKLFF	TGCGCCAGCAGCCAAGCATACGGGATTAATGAAAAACTGTTTTTT
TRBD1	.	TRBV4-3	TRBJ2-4	CASSQDWDRGDIQYF	TGCGCCAGCAGCCAAGATTGGGACAGGGGCGACATTCAGTACTTC
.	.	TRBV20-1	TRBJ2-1	CSARDHETSNEQFF	TGCAGTGCTAGAGATCATGAGACTAGCAATGAGCAGTTCTTC
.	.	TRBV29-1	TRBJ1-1	CSVEDIGGRRILAFF	TGCAGCGTTGAAGATATAGGGGGTCGGCGAATACTGGCTTTCTTT
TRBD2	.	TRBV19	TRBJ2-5	CASKPGLAIQETQYF	TGTGCCAGTAAACCGGGACTAGCGATCCAAGAGACCCAGTACTTC
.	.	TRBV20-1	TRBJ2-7	CSASNSFGEQYF	TGCAGTGCTAGTAATAGCTTCGGCGAGCAGTACTTC
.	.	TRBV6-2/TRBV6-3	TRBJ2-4	CASSSETRLAAKNIQYF	TGTGCCAGCAGTTCGGAGACTCGTTTGGCGGCCAAAAACATTCAGTACTTC
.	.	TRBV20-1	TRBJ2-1	CSARDLNNEQFF	TGCAGTGCTAGAGATCTAAACAATGAGCAGTTCTTC
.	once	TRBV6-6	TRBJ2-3	CASSYSRGGSTDTQYF	TGTGCCAGCAGTTACTCGAGGGGGGGCAGCACAGATACGCAGTATTTT
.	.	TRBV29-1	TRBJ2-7	CSVYTSSYEQYF	TGCAGCGTTTACACGAGCTCCTACGAGCAGTACTTC
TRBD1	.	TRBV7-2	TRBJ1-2	CASSLALSQQGGGYTF	TGTGCCAGCAGCTTAGCCCTCTCTCAACAGGGGGGGGGCTACACCTTC
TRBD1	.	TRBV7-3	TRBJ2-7	CTSSKQGAGSYEQYF	TGTACCAGCAGCAAACAGGGGGCGGGAAGCTACGAGCAGTACTTC
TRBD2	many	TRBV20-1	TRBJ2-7	CSAGEGLAGVRDEQYF	TGCAGTGCTGGAGAGGGACTAGCGGGAGTCCGGGACGAGCAGTACTTC
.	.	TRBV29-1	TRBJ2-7	CSRGGSSYEQYF	TGCAGCAGAGGAGGCAGCTCCTACGAGCAGTACTTC
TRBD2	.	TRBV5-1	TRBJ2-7	CASRGTSGEYEQYF	TGCGCCAGCCGGGGGACTAGCGGGGAATACGAGCAGTACTTC
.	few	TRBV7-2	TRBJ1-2	CASSHARPNYGYTF	TGTGCCAGCAGCCATGCGCGCCCCAACTATGGCTACACCTTC
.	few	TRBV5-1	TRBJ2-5	CASSESAPDQETQYF	TGCGCCAGCAGCGAATCTGCACCGGACCAAGAGACCCAGTACTTC